The T cell receptor beta chain described here comes from a study of OX40 agonist ivuxolimab in advanced cancers. The wider study: Hepatocellular carcinoma, melanoma, renal cell or head and neck cancer was diagnosed in the dose-escalation patients. Notes on the study in general: Dosing at 0.1 to 3.0 mg/kg was accompanied by clonal expansion of CD4+ and CD8+ blood T cells by week 6.

In regard to this clone: Its target is not known.

This table comes from immunoSEQ multiplex PCR, and its TCRdb copy is limited to in-frame clones, with some not included. The repertoire consists of 35,000 to 45,000 clones, with more than 75% occurring once and the leading ten covering 3.6%. The CDR3 consists of 15 residues. The junction had 7 bases not matched to a gene; V was cut back by 6 bases and J by 5 bases. The germline CDR1 and CDR2 sequences are MNHEY and SMNVEV (reference sequence). This TCR was sampled from an adult with an advanced solid tumor such as melanoma, head and neck, liver or kidney cancer. The source was CD4+ or CD8+ T cells sorted from blood, collected in a trial of the OX40 agonist ivuxolimab. This rearrangement joins TRBV27 to TRBJ2-2; 9 positions match TRBD2. CDR3 protein: CASSPAGGYTGELFF. In nucleotides, the CDR3 is TGTGCCAGCAGCCCAGCGGGAGGTTATACCGGGGAGCTGTTTTTT.